The present entry profiles one TCR beta chain with its context. Antigen: not known. The data originate from a study of cytomegalovirus exposure and HLA in healthy donors. As for the study in general: The Caucasian-associated ancestry cluster contained 81% of the 398 genotyped donors. Study-wide findings and caveats: Associated with HLA alleles at 0.05 false discovery rate in a later analysis were 16,951 TCR beta sequences.

Donors showed nominal health when sampled, although they likely had unrecorded immune exposures. V lost 1 base to trimming and J lost 0 bases, with 9 bases between them. The CDR3 is 16 amino acids. Germline V lookup: CDR1 SGHAT, CDR2 FQNNGV. The PCR had 60 Vbeta and 13 Jbeta primers. Clones were sequenced by immunoSEQ multiplex PCR, and TCRdb holds only the in-frame ones, with some missing. The profile shows approximately 240,000 clones, 70% to 80% of them singletons. This sequence was found in a woman aged 60-75 years in good health and CMV-seropositive. Sequencing was done on a sample of PBMCs. The chain has TRBV11-2 and TRBJ2-2; D unclear. This chain's CDR3 is CASSLGFSTNTGELFF. DNA for the CDR3: TGTGCCAGCAGCTTAGGGTTTAGCACGAACACCGGGGAGCTGTTTTTT. The whole variable domain, filled in from reference TRBV11-2 and TRBJ2-2, reads EAGVAQSPRYKIIEKRQSVAFWCNPISGHATLYWYQQILGQGPKLLIQFQNNGVVDDSQLPKDRFSAERLKGVDSTLKIQPAKLEDSAVYLCASSLGFSTNTGELFFGEGSRLTVL.